This T cell receptor beta chain was documented in a study of response to subunit inactivated influenza vaccine. This clonotype was seen more than once but under ten times. TCRdb ran MiXCR on the RT-PCR reads and lists one entry per CDR3 protein. There are some 850,000 distinct CDR3 sequences in the sample; approximately 17% occur only once, and 11% lies in the top ten. Germline-derived CDR1 and CDR2 are DFQATT and SNEGSKA (reference sequence). The V end was cut by 3 bases, the J end by 0 bases, with 9 bases between. The CDR3 consists of 15 residues. This chain links TRBV20-1 with TRBJ2-6, with D hard to call. The sequence was obtained from a man aged 45 to 65 who received an inactivated influenza vaccine. Material: PBMCs from blood, obtained more than 4 days after vaccination. CDR3 sequence: CSARLPRSGANVLTF. DNA for the CDR3: TGCAGTGCTAGGCTGCCCCGCTCTGGGGCCAACGTCCTGACTTTC.